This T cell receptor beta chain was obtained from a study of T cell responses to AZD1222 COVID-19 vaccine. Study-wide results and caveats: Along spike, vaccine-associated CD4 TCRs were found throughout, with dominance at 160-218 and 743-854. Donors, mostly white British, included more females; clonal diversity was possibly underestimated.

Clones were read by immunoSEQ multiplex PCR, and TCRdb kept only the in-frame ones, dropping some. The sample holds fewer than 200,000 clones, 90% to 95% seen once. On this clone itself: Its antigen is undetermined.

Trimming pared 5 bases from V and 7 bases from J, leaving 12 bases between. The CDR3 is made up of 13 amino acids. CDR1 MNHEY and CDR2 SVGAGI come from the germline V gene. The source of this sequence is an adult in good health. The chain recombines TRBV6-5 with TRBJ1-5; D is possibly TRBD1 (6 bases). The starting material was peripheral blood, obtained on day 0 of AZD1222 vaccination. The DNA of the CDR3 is TGTGCCAGCAGTCCAGGGGCCCGGCAGCCCCAGCATTTT. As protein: CASSPGARQPQHF.